This entry describes one TCR beta chain. These data are taken from a study of blood T cell repertoires in COVID-19. This CDR3 region has 15 residues. V shed 4 bases, J shed 5 bases, and the junction held 6 bases outside the gene matches. The V gene's germline CDR1 is SGHRS and CDR2 YFSETQ. Original processing notes: It was from reference gene primer amplification that nucleated cell counts were estimated. The table came from immunoSEQ multiplex PCR; TCRdb's copy has only in-frame clones and leaves some out. Clonal size and the V and J genes are those of that table, whereas D and trimming came from the DNA. The table records some 200,000 clones, nearly 90% of them present only once.

This sequence joins TRBV5-1 and TRBJ1-4, with 9 bases fitting TRBD1. The TCR was taken from a man in his sixties with active or convalescent COVID-19. The sequenced sample consisted of peripheral blood. Written as DNA, the CDR3 is TGCGCCAGCAGCAGGGACAGGGCTATAAATGAAAAACTGTTTTTT. It codes for CASSRDRAINEKLFF.